This TCR beta chain is drawn from a study of cytomegalovirus exposure and HLA in healthy donors. Study results and limitations: Association with HLA alleles at 0.05 false discovery rate was found for around 17,000 TCR beta sequences in a later analysis.

PCR primers comprised 60 Vbeta and 13 Jbeta primers. The protocol was immunoSEQ multiplex PCR, while the TCRdb copy is restricted to in-frame clones and leaves out a portion. The data show 85,000 to 130,000 clones, under 80% seen once. About this clone itself: The antigen is undetermined.

The sequencing input was PBMCs. This sequence was found in a man aged 55 to 70 in good health and CMV-seronegative.

CDR3 region: CASSYTGSRLNTIYF. In DNA form, the CDR3 reads TGTGCCAGCAGCTATACAGGGAGCAGACTAAACACCATATATTTT. The V call is TRBV6-1, the J call TRBJ1-3; D may be TRBD1 (6 bases). V lost 6 bases to trimming and J lost 6 bases, with 18 bases between them. The CDR3 loop spans 15 amino acids. The germline CDR1 and CDR2 sequences are MNHNS and SASEGT.